The 30 T cell receptor beta chains below come from one sample, sequenced in a study of blood T cell repertoires in COVID-19. Clones were read by immunoSEQ multiplex PCR, and TCRdb kept only the in-frame ones, dropping some. The sample has about 240,000 clones, 70% to 90% seen once. The sample taken for sequencing was peripheral blood. These receptors all come from a woman in her 70s with active or convalescent COVID-19.

This chain joins TRBV9 and TRBJ2-1; D gene uncertain. Germline V gene data show CDR1 as SGDLS and CDR2 as YYNGEE. This CDR3 is built from 14 residues. Trimming took 7 bases from V and 7 from J, leaving 18 bases between them. The CDR3, as DNA: TGTGCCAGCTCGCTCCTTTCGTTTCGGAATGAGCAGTTCTTC. It encodes CASSLLSFRNEQFF.

In its sample, this clone was seen once. The chain has TRBV5-6 and TRBJ1-6; TRBD1 matches at 10 bases. CDR1 is SGHDT, CDR2 YYEEEE, per germline. This CDR3 has 19 amino acids. J lost 9 bases, V lost 2 bases, and 17 bases had no gene match. This CDR3 reads CASSLVSDRGLVYGSPLHF. CDR3 DNA sequence: TGTGCCAGCAGCTTAGTGTCGGACAGGGGGTTAGTTTATGGTTCACCCCTCCACTTT.

The gene calls are TRBV7-9 and TRBJ1-3, with D tentatively TRBD1 (5 bases). The length of the CDR3 is 18 residues. Germline-derived CDR1 and CDR2 are SEHNR and FQNEAQ (reference sequence). V gave up 2 bases and J gave up 2 bases, with 19 bases separating them. The CDR3 region has the DNA TGTGCCAGCAGCTTACTCTCTGGCTGGGGCCAAGCTGGAAACACCATATATTTT. Protein sequence: CASSLLSGWGQAGNTIYF.

J is TRBJ2-5 and V is TRBV5-1, with a possible D match to TRBD1 (6 bases). This CDR3 region has 14 residues. Germline V lookup: CDR1 SGHRS, CDR2 YFSETQ. V dropped 0 bases and J dropped 3 bases, with 9 bases sitting between them. CDR3 coding DNA: TGCGCCAGCAGCTTGGGCAGGGGAAAAGAGACCCAGTACTTC. It translates to CASSLGRGKETQYF.

This clone showed up just a few times. This rearrangement joins TRBV18 to TRBJ1-3; 9 bases align to TRBD1. Losses at the gene ends were 4 bases for V and 8 bases for J; bases not matched to a gene: 12. This CDR3 comprises 16 residues. CDR1 is KGHSH, CDR2 LQKENI, per germline. CDR3 nucleotide sequence: TGTGCCAGCTCACTAACTGATTGGACAGGGGAGGACACCATATATTTT. Its protein product is CASSLTDWTGEDTIYF.

The rearrangement uses TRBV7-9 and TRBJ2-5, with 7 bases identical to TRBD2. Germline V gene data show CDR1 as SEHNR and CDR2 as FQNEAQ (reference sequence). J gave up 3 bases and V 5 bases, and 6 bases lay outside the gene matches. The CDR3 is 14 amino acids. CDR3 nucleotides: TGTGCCAGCAGCCACCCTGGGGGGGAAGAGACCCAGTACTTC. It yields the protein CASSHPGGEETQYF. The complete variable domain, with remaining parts taken from reference TRBV7-9 and TRBJ2-5, reads DTGVSQNPRHKITKRGQNVTFRCDPISEHNRLYWYRQTLGQGPEFLTYFQNEAQLEKSRLLSDRFSAERPKGSFSTLEIQRTEQGDSAMYLCASSHPGGEETQYFGPGTRLLVL.

The chain employs TRBV11-2 and TRBJ2-5; tentatively, D is TRBD2 (5 bases). Deletions cut 5 bases from V and 1 base from J, with 11 bases between. Germline CDR1 and CDR2: SGHAT and FQNNGV. The CDR3 is made up of 14 amino acids. The CDR3 loop reads CASSPRRTQETQYF. For the CDR3, the DNA is TGTGCCAGCAGCCCTCGGAGGACCCAAGAGACCCAGTACTTC.

This clone came up once. J is TRBJ1-1 and V is TRBV9; weak D call: TRBD1 (5 bases). This CDR3 has 12 residues. Germline V gives CDR1 SGDLS, CDR2 YYNGEE. Trimming stripped 8 bases from V and 0 bases from J, with 8 bases between. CDR3 loop: CARGHLNTEAFF. The CDR3 DNA sequence: TGTGCCAGGGGGCATTTGAACACTGAAGCTTTCTTT.

The chain recombines TRBV6-2 or TRBV6-3 with TRBJ2-3; 7 bases align to TRBD2. With 0 bases clipped from V and 2 bases from J, the junction kept 8 bases outside the gene matches. Germline CDR1 and CDR2: MNHEY and SVGEGT. The CDR3 contains 17 residues. CDR3 sequence (DNA): TGTGCCAGCAGTTACTCTGGGGGGGGACCGTACACAGATACGCAGTATTTT. It is translated as CASSYSGGGPYTDTQYF.

The chain joins TRBV14 to TRBJ2-3; possible D gene TRBD2, 5 bases. The CDR3 extends over 16 amino acids. The germline V gene encodes CDR1 SGHDN and CDR2 FVKESK. The V end was cut by 0 bases, the J end by 2 bases, with 12 bases between. Here the CDR3 DNA reads TGTGCCAGCAGCCAAGATAGCGAGGGAAACACAGATACGCAGTATTTT. Its translation: CASSQDSEGNTDTQYF. The full variable domain, its missing parts supplied by reference TRBV14 and TRBJ2-3, is EAGVTQFPSHSVIEKGQTVTLRCDPISGHDNLYWYRRVMGKEIKFLLHFVKESKQDESGMPNNRFLAERTGGTYSTLKVQPAELEDSGVYFCASSQDSEGNTDTQYFGPGTRLTVL.

V gene TRBV5-5 combines with J gene TRBJ1-4; TRBD1 might be the D (6 bases). The CDR3 loop spans 15 amino acids. With 2 bases removed from V and 8 bases from J, the gap between germline ends came to 16 bases. Germline CDR1 reads SGHKS; CDR2 reads YYEKEE (reference sequence). CDR3 DNA sequence: TGTGCCAGCAGCTTAGGGGGACAAGGGATGGAAAAACTGTTTTTT. Protein sequence: CASSLGGQGMEKLFF. Full variable domain (remainder filled in from reference TRBV5-5 and TRBJ1-4): DAGVTQSPTHLIKTRGQQVTLRCSPISGHKSVSWYQQVLGQGPQFIFQYYEKEERGRGNFPDRFSARQFPNYSSELNVNALLLGDSALYLCASSLGGQGMEKLFFGSGTQLSVL.

The rearrangement joins TRBV19 to TRBJ1-2; D unresolved. The CDR3 spans 11 residues. The germline V gene encodes CDR1 LNHDA and CDR2 SQIVND (reference sequence). Trimming removed 7 bases at V and 5 bases at J, with 8 bases between. In DNA, the CDR3 is TGTGCCAGTATGCCGGGGTATGGCTACACCTTC. This encodes CASMPGYGYTF.

The CDR3 DNA follows: TGCGCCAGCAGCCAAGGCCCGGGACAGCTGAATGAAAAACTGTTTTTT. Its protein product is CASSQGPGQLNEKLFF. The J gene is TRBJ1-4, the V gene TRBV4-3; 7 nucleotides agree with TRBD1. The CDR3 is 16 residues long. From germline, CDR1 is LGHNA and CDR2 YSLEER. V shed 1 base and J 5 bases; nucleotides not matched to a gene: 7.

The chain couples TRBV9 to TRBJ2-3, with 11 bases fitting TRBD2. The CDR3 totals 17 residues. CDR1 and CDR2 from the germline V gene are SGDLS and YYNGEE. The J segment lost 5 bases and the V segment lost 3 bases, leaving 11 bases of the junction unmatched. As DNA, the CDR3 is TGTGCCAGCAGCGCGAGACTAGCGGGGCAGGGGGGAGATACGCAGTATTTT. Translated, it gives CASSARLAGQGGDTQYF.

There are a few counts of this clone. In DNA form, the CDR3 reads TGCGCCAGCAGCCCAAGGTCCAGCGGGGGGACGACAGATACGCAGTATTTT. Its protein is CASSPRSSGGTTDTQYF. This sequence joins TRBV5-1 and TRBJ2-3, with 9 positions matching TRBD2. The CDR3 runs 17 residues. Per germline, CDR1 SGHRS and CDR2 YFSETQ. Unmatched junction bases numbered 12, after V lost 4 bases and J lost 3 bases.

Of note for this clone: The limits of the CDR3 on the DNA are not certain, so only TCRdb's listed CDR3 is given. This chain joins TRBV21-1 and TRBJ2-7; TRBD1 is the table's D call, not checked against the DNA. TRBV21-1 counts as a pseudogene. The CDR3 spans 15 residues, counting both ends. CDR3 sequence: CASSTVGQGSYEQYF.

The chain combines TRBV28 with TRBJ1-2, with a possible D match to TRBD1 (5 bases). Germline V lookup: CDR1 MDHEN, CDR2 SYDVKM. The CDR3 has 12 amino acids. V was pared by 7 bases and J by 8 bases, with 14 bases between. The CDR3 spells CASTVSQGGYTF. CDR3 in DNA: TGTGCCAGCACCGTCTCGCAGGGCGGCTACACCTTC.

This clone was recorded a few times. The genes are TRBV3-1 (or the pseudogene TRBV3-2) and TRBJ1-6, with a tentative D call TRBD1 (5 bases). The CDR3 has 16 amino acids. V lost 4 bases and J lost 7, with 17 bases in between. Germline V CDR1 and CDR2: LGHDT, YNNKEL (reference sequence). CDR3 coding DNA: TGTGCCAGCAGCCCCGGAGGGGTATCGGGCAATTCACCCCTCCACTTT. This codes for CASSPGGVSGNSPLHF.

This clone was observed a single time. This chain connects TRBV19 to TRBJ1-4; D is ambiguous. The CDR3 consists of 14 residues. Germline CDR1 is LNHDA and CDR2 is SQIVND (reference sequence). The ends were cut back, 1 base at V and 8 bases at J, with 11 bases in the middle. DNA for the CDR3: TGTGCCAGTAGTATAGGAGCTCGGGGAGAAAAACTGTTTTTT. This translates into CASSIGARGEKLFF.

The V and J genes are TRBV3-1 (or the pseudogene TRBV3-2) and TRBJ1-6; D gene unclear. The CDR3 covers 16 residues. CDR1 is LGHDT, CDR2 YNNKEL, per germline (reference sequence). V dropped 4 bases and J dropped 9 bases, with 19 bases sitting between them. Here the CDR3 DNA reads TGTGCCAGCAGCCTACTCACCCCTCTCGAGGCTTCACCCCTCCACTTT. This translates into CASSLLTPLEASPLHF.

The gene calls are TRBV6-5 and TRBJ1-6; D is perhaps TRBD1 (6 bases). The ends were cut back, 0 bases at V and 16 bases at J, with 10 bases in the middle. Germline lookup yields CDR1 MNHEY and CDR2 SVGAGI. CDR3 length: 12 amino acids. In DNA form, the CDR3 reads TGTGCCAGCAGTTACTCTGGGGGCCAGCTCCACTTT. This codes for CASSYSGGQLHF.

The chain employs TRBV6-2 or TRBV6-3 and TRBJ2-5; D may be TRBD1 (6 bases). This CDR3 region has 16 residues. CDR1 MNHEY and CDR2 SVGEGT come from the germline V gene. The V and J ends lost 0 bases and 2 bases respectively, with 13 bases between them. CDR3 amino acids: CASSYSKGHPQETQYF. CDR3 coding DNA: TGTGCCAGCAGTTACTCGAAGGGACATCCACAAGAGACCCAGTACTTC.

This clone was observed a single time. V and J are TRBV5-4 and TRBJ2-5, with TRBD2 identical over 10 bases. V lost 4 bases, J lost 9 bases, and 12 bases stayed unmatched. The germline V gene encodes CDR1 SGHNT and CDR2 YYREEE (reference sequence). This CDR3 has 15 amino acids. The CDR3 region has the DNA TGTGCCAGCAGCCTTGGACTAGCGGTTAATGGGGCCCAGTACTTC. Protein: CASSLGLAVNGAQYF.

J is TRBJ1-1 and V is TRBV19, with TRBD1 matching over 7 bases. The CDR3 loop spans 14 amino acids. V trimming: 5 bases; J trimming: 2 bases; junction bases outside the gene matches: 5. Germline CDR1 reads LNHDA; CDR2 reads SQIVND (reference sequence). The CDR3 loop reads CASSFRGANTEAFF. The DNA of the CDR3 is TGTGCCAGTAGTTTCAGGGGGGCCAACACTGAAGCTTTCTTT.

This clone was seen once. The V and J genes are TRBV6-5 and TRBJ1-1; no firm D call. With 8 bases removed from V and 1 base from J, the gap between germline ends came to 11 bases. This CDR3 has 13 residues. Germline V gene data show CDR1 as MNHEY and CDR2 as SVGAGI. CDR3 sequence (DNA): TGTGCCAGCCGCTTGGGGAGGAACACTGAAGCTTTCTTT. It encodes CASRLGRNTEAFF.

This chain joins TRBV20-1 and TRBJ1-1, with 8 bases fitting TRBD1. The CDR3 runs 15 residues. The V gene's germline CDR1 is DFQATT and CDR2 SNEGSKA (reference sequence). J was trimmed by 3 bases and V by 3 bases; bases with no gene match: 9. CDR3 loop: CSASPGQVTDTEAFF. The CDR3 DNA follows: TGCAGTGCTAGTCCGGGACAGGTTACCGACACTGAAGCTTTCTTT.

The gene calls are TRBV7-9 and TRBJ1-2; the match to TRBD1 covers 7 bases. V shed 0 bases and J 6 bases; nucleotides not matched to a gene: 4. The length of the CDR3 is 14 residues. Germline-derived CDR1 and CDR2 are SEHNR and FQNEAQ (reference sequence). The CDR3 loop is CASSLAGTENGYTF. DNA of the CDR3: TGTGCCAGCAGCTTAGCCGGGACAGAGAATGGCTACACCTTC. The full variable domain, rest sourced from reference TRBV7-9 and TRBJ1-2, is DTGVSQNPRHKITKRGQNVTFRCDPISEHNRLYWYRQTLGQGPEFLTYFQNEAQLEKSRLLSDRFSAERPKGSFSTLEIQRTEQGDSAMYLCASSLAGTENGYTFGSGTRLTVV.

V gene TRBV7-2 combines with J gene TRBJ2-5; 7 positions agree with TRBD2. V shed 5 bases, J shed 4 bases, and the junction held 10 bases outside the gene matches. Germline CDR1 reads SGHTA; CDR2 reads FQGNSA. The CDR3 totals 15 residues. The CDR3 nucleotides are TGTGCCAGCAGCATCACTAGCGCCCCTTTAGAGACCCAGTACTTC. Its translation is CASSITSAPLETQYF.

This sequence joins TRBV20-1 and TRBJ2-7; D possibly corresponds to TRBD1 (6 bases). Trimming stripped 4 bases from V and 2 bases from J, with 15 bases between. The germline CDR1 and CDR2 sequences are DFQATT and SNEGSKA (reference sequence). The CDR3 extends over 14 amino acids. CDR3 loop: CSATETGITYEQYF. CDR3 nucleotides: TGCAGTGCTACTGAGACAGGCATCACCTACGAGCAGTACTTC.

This chain links TRBV7-9 with TRBJ1-4; TRBD1 agrees at 10 bases. CDR3 length equals 15 residues. Trimming at V came to 5 bases and at J to 8 bases, leaving 8 bases not matched to a gene. The germline CDR1 and CDR2 sequences are SEHNR and FQNEAQ (reference sequence). CDR3 in amino acids: CASSPATGGNEKLFF. CDR3 in DNA: TGTGCCAGCAGCCCCGCGACAGGGGGCAACGAAAAACTGTTTTTT.